This section outlines one T cell receptor beta chain sequence together with its context. Cells designated naive CD8 were CD45RO-negative and were positively selected for CCR7, with terminally differentiated effector memory CD45RA+ cells excluded. This entry belongs to a study of shared clonotypes between healthy human individuals. Each replicate PCR on the sorted subsets used around 200 ng DNA (approximately 33,000 T cell genomes). Libraries were prepared by immunoSEQ multiplex PCR; TCRdb keeps only in-frame clonotypes and omits some of them. The table has about 2.1 million clones, 80% to 95% seen once; the top ten hold about 1.6%. This CDR3 has 15 amino acids. In germline, CDR1 is MNHNS, CDR2 SASEGT. The V gene lost 0 bases and the J gene lost 3 bases, with 10 bases spanning the gap.

The source is a man between 18 and 35 years old in good health. Some clones in this sample may be carry-over from other donors' samples. Material for sequencing was naive CD8+ T cells from PBMCs. The chain recombines TRBV6-1 with TRBJ2-3; possibly TRBD1 for D (6 bases). The CDR3 loop reads CASSEAVRGTDTQYF. CDR3 sequence (DNA): TGTGCCAGCAGTGAAGCTGTGAGGGGGACAGATACGCAGTATTTT.